This is a list of T cell receptor beta chains from one sample in a study of T cells after yellow fever vaccination. TCRdb reprocessed the 5' RACE reads with MiXCR, giving one entry per CDR3 protein. The repertoire has approximately 550,000 distinct CDR3 sequences, approximately 21% of them found once; the top ten carry roughly 13%. Sequenced here: PBMCs, sampled 15 days after the yellow fever booster vaccination. The source is a man younger than 40 who received the YFV17D yellow fever vaccine. Both conserved end residues are part of each CDR3. The order of the fields is V gene, clone size, D gene, J gene, CDR3 DNA, CDR3 protein. D genes are given only for firm matches. Clone size appears in some rows only: once, few, many, or a class for an expanded clone.

TRBV20-1	few	.	TRBJ2-7	TGCAGTGCCACCCGGGGAACCGTCCCCGGTGAGCAGTACTTC	CSATRGTVPGEQYF
TRBV10-3	.	.	TRBJ2-3	TGTGCCATCAGTGGGACAACTAGCACAGATACGCAGTATTTT	CAISGTTSTDTQYF
TRBV29-1	.	.	TRBJ1-1	TGCAGCGCTGCGGGAGGGGGAAACACTGAAGCTTTCTTT	CSAAGGGNTEAFF
TRBV9	.	TRBD1	TRBJ2-6	TGTGCCAGCAGCGTAGAACAGGGGATCTCTGGGGCCAACGTCCTGACTTTC	CASSVEQGISGANVLTF
TRBV7-8	.	.	TRBJ2-1	TGTGCCAGCAGCCCGGGGGCGGGAATGAATGAGCAGTTCTTC	CASSPGAGMNEQFF
TRBV2	.	.	TRBJ2-2	TGTGCCACCCGGCGGACTTCGAACACCGGGGAGCTGTTTTTT	CATRRTSNTGELFF
TRBV6-2/TRBV6-3	many	TRBD2	TRBJ2-1	TGTGCCAGCAGTCGAACGGGGACTAGGTATCAGTTCTTC	CASSRTGTRYQFF
TRBV7-2	few	.	TRBJ2-1	TGTGCCAGCAGCCTCATAGCCGGGGCCATTTACAATGAGCAGTTCTTC	CASSLIAGAIYNEQFF
TRBV20-1	.	.	TRBJ2-5	TGCAGTGCTATCCGGGACCTAACCCCGTACTTC	CSAIRDLTPYF
TRBV6-2/TRBV6-3	few	TRBD1	TRBJ2-1	TGTGCCAGCGCCCGATCCAGGGGGGAGCAGTTCTTC	CASARSRGEQFF
TRBV20-1	.	TRBD2	TRBJ2-6	TGCAGTGCTAGAGATATACTAGCGACTGGGGCCAACGTCCTGACTTTC	CSARDILATGANVLTF
TRBV21-1	.	.	TRBJ2-7	TGTGCCAGCAGCCGGCGGGGGGCTTTGTCCTACGAGCAGTACTTC	CASSRRGALSYEQYF
TRBV28	.	.	TRBJ1-1	TGTGCCAGCACCCTCTACAGGGAAGCTTTCTTT	CASTLYREAFF
TRBV27	many	.	TRBJ1-5	TGTGCCAGCAGTTTACTCAGAGGAGAACAGCCCCAGCATTTT	CASSLLRGEQPQHF
TRBV6-2/TRBV6-3	few	.	TRBJ1-5	TGTGCCAGCAGTTGGATTATTGGGGTGGGAAATCAGCCCCAGCATTTT	CASSWIIGVGNQPQHF
TRBV9	.	TRBD2	TRBJ2-2	TGTGCCAGCAGCGTTACTAGCGGGAGTGTCGGGGAGCTGTTTTTT	CASSVTSGSVGELFF
TRBV28	.	.	TRBJ2-1	TGTGCCAGCAATAGGGGGTACAATGAGCAGTTCTTC	CASNRGYNEQFF
TRBV20-1	.	.	TRBJ2-1	TGCAGTGCTAGGGGACTGGGCGGGAACTACAATGAGCAGTTCTTC	CSARGLGGNYNEQFF
TRBV15	once	TRBD2	TRBJ2-1	TGTGCCACCAGCAGCACCATTAGCGGGTGGTACAATGAGCAGTTCTTC	CATSSTISGWYNEQFF
TRBV20-1	.	TRBD1	TRBJ2-7	TGCAGTGCTAGATTACAGGGGGCAAGTGAGCAGTACTTC	CSARLQGASEQYF
TRBV4-3	.	.	TRBJ2-1	TGCGCCAGCAGCCAAGTGTACAGGGGGGGCAATGAGCAGTTCTTC	CASSQVYRGGNEQFF
TRBV12-3/TRBV12-4	.	.	TRBJ1-1	TGTGCCAGCAGTCAACGGCGGGAGAGATGGCAAAGCAAAGCTTTCTTT	CASSQRRERWQSKAFF
TRBV7-2	few	.	TRBJ1-2	TGTGCCAGCAGCTTAAATCGGGCTAACTATGGCTACACCTTC	CASSLNRANYGYTF
TRBV2	few	.	TRBJ2-3	TGTGCCAGCAGTGAAGCTGGACTGCAGTATTTT	CASSEAGLQYF
TRBV28	few	TRBD2	TRBJ2-1	TGTGCCAGCGCCGCCGGGGGAGGGCCCCACAATGAGCAGTTCTTC	CASAAGGGPHNEQFF
TRBV5-5	many	TRBD1	TRBJ1-5	TGTGCCAGCAGCTTGGGACAGGGCGGGGTGCGTCAGCCCCAGCATTTT	CASSLGQGGVRQPQHF
TRBV7-3	.	.	TRBJ2-2	TGTGCCAGCAATGGGGGTCGGACCGGGGAGCTGTTTTTT	CASNGGRTGELFF
TRBV4-3	.	.	TRBJ2-7	TGCGCCAGCAGCCAAGATCGGAGGGGAGACGAGCAGTACTTC	CASSQDRRGDEQYF
TRBV18	.	.	TRBJ2-7	TGTGCCAGCTCACCACGTAGGGAACTGGGGGAGCAGTACTTC	CASSPRRELGEQYF
TRBV20-1	few	TRBD1	TRBJ1-3	TGCAGCGCTAGTGTGGGACAGGGTGTACCTGGAAACACCATATATTTT	CSASVGQGVPGNTIYF
TRBV20-1	many	.	TRBJ2-7	TGCAGTGCTAGAGACGGCTCCTACGAGCAGTACTTC	CSARDGSYEQYF
TRBV20-1	.	TRBD1	TRBJ1-6	TGCAGTGCGTGGCGACAGGGGTATTCACCCCTCCACTTT	CSAWRQGYSPLHF
TRBV3-1	few	.	TRBJ2-7	TGTGCCAGCAGCCATGGAGGGATATCCTCCTACGAGCAGTACTTC	CASSHGGISSYEQYF
TRBV4-3	few	.	TRBJ1-4	TGCGCCAGCTCCTGGGTGGCAACTAATGAAAAACTGTTTTTT	CASSWVATNEKLFF
TRBV29-1	.	.	TRBJ2-7	TGCAGCGTTGATTCGGGGGATGAGCAGTACTTC	CSVDSGDEQYF
TRBV20-1	.	.	TRBJ2-1	TGCAGTGCTACCCGGGGGCAATCTTACAATGAGCAGTTCTTC	CSATRGQSYNEQFF
TRBV12-3/TRBV12-4	few	TRBD2	TRBJ2-7	TGTGCCAGCAGCCGTACTAGCGGGGGAATCTACGAGCAGTACTTC	CASSRTSGGIYEQYF
TRBV2	.	.	TRBJ2-2	TGTGCCAGCAGTGGCCACCCCACAAGGGGGGGGCAAGGCGGGGAGCTGTTTTTT	CASSGHPTRGGQGGELFF
TRBV7-2	.	.	TRBJ2-3	TGTGCCAGCAGCTTATCCCAGTCAACAGATACGCAGTATTTT	CASSLSQSTDTQYF
TRBV6-5	few	.	TRBJ2-7	TGTGCCAGCAGTTACATGCAGGGCTCCTACGAGCAGTACTTC	CASSYMQGSYEQYF
TRBV11-2	few	.	TRBJ1-1	TGTGCCAGCAGCCTAGTGACAGCGAACACTGAAGCTTTCTTT	CASSLVTANTEAFF
TRBV27	few	TRBD1	TRBJ1-5	TGTGCCAGCAGCCTGACAGGGCCTTATAGCAATCAGCCCCAGCATTTT	CASSLTGPYSNQPQHF
TRBV20-1	.	TRBD2	TRBJ2-7	TGCAGTGCTAGAGGAGGACTAGCGGGAGGGTCGGGCGAGCAGTACTTC	CSARGGLAGGSGEQYF
TRBV30	.	.	TRBJ2-5	TGTGCCTGGAGTCAGGGGAGAGAGACCCAGTACTTC	CAWSQGRETQYF
TRBV20-1	.	.	TRBJ2-5	TGCAGTGCTAGAGTACAGGGCGAAGAGACCCAGTACTTC	CSARVQGEETQYF
TRBV12-3/TRBV12-4	.	.	TRBJ2-7	TGTGCCAGCAGCCGGACTACCTCAAGCTCCTACGAGCAGTACTTC	CASSRTTSSSYEQYF
TRBV24-1	.	.	TRBJ2-5	TGTGCCACCAGTGAGGGCGTCCAAGAGACCCAGTACTTC	CATSEGVQETQYF
TRBV7-9	few	.	TRBJ1-5	TGTGCCAGCACCCTCCAGGAGGGGCCCCAGCATTTT	CASTLQEGPQHF
TRBV4-3	few	TRBD2	TRBJ2-2	TGCGCCAGCAGCCAAGAGGGACTAGTTGGCACCGGGGAGCTGTTTTTT	CASSQEGLVGTGELFF
TRBV24-1	.	TRBD1	TRBJ2-1	TGTGCCACCAAGGACAGGGCTTATGAGCAGTTCTTC	CATKDRAYEQFF
TRBV11-2	few	.	TRBJ1-1	TGTGCCAGCAGCTCGACTCGGATTCGGACTGAAGCTTTCTTT	CASSSTRIRTEAFF
TRBV14	.	.	TRBJ1-2	TGTGCCAGCAGCCAAGCGCCCATGGGACCCCACTATGGCTACACCTTC	CASSQAPMGPHYGYTF
TRBV5-1	few	.	TRBJ1-2	TGCGCCAGCGGTAACTATGGCTACACCTTC	CASGNYGYTF
TRBV28	.	TRBD2	TRBJ2-7	TGTGCCAGCAGTCCAGTGGGAGGGGAGGTCTACGAGCAGTACTTC	CASSPVGGEVYEQYF
TRBV6-1	few	.	TRBJ2-5	TGTGCCAGCATCCCCCCTGGGGTCCCCGAGACCCAGTACTTC	CASIPPGVPETQYF